This T cell receptor (beta chain) was sequenced for a study of blood T cell repertoires in COVID-19. The overall study: Both acute and convalescent COVID-19 samples were obtained from the United States, Italy and Spain. Nucleic acid was either cDNA or gDNA, and it came from T cells, B-cell-depleted T cells, or PBMCs.

The authors' processing: It was from reference gene primer amplification that nucleated cell counts were estimated. Produced via immunoSEQ multiplex PCR; TCRdb's table is partial and in-frame only. The DNA gave D and trimming, while V, J and clone size come from that table. The data hold around 620,000 clones, with 85% to 90% observed a single time. V shed 3 bases, J shed 0 bases, and the junction held 8 bases outside the gene matches. The germline V gene encodes CDR1 SEHNR and CDR2 FQNEAQ (reference sequence). The CDR3 is 16 residues long. This clonotype was obtained from a woman under 30 with acute or convalescent COVID-19. V is TRBV7-9 and J is TRBJ2-7; TRBD1 agrees at 7 bases. What was sequenced was peripheral blood. CDR3 region: CASSFKGDRPSYEQYF. DNA for the CDR3: TGTGCCAGCAGCTTCAAAGGGGACAGACCCTCCTACGAGCAGTACTTC.